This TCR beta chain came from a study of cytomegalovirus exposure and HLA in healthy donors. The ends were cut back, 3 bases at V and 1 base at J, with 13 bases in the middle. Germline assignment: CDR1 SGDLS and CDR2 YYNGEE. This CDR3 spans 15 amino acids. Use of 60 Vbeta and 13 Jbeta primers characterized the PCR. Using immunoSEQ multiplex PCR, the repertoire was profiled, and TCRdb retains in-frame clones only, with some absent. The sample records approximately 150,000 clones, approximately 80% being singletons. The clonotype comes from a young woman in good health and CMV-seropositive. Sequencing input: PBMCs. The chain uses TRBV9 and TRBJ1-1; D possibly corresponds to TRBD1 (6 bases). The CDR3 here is CASSETDRSNTEAFF. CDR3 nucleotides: TGTGCCAGCAGCGAGACTGACAGGTCGAACACTGAAGCTTTCTTT.